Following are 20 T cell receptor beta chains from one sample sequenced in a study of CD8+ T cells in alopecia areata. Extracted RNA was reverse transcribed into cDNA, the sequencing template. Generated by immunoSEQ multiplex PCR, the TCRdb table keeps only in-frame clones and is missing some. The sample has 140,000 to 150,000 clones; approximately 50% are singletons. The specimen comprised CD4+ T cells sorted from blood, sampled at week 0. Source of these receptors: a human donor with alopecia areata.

The CDR3: CASANGLRSYEQYF. The CDR3 region has the DNA TGTGCCAGTGCGAACGGGCTTAGATCCTACGAGCAGTACTTC. The rearrangement links TRBV19 to TRBJ2-7; D ambiguous. The V gene lost 8 bases and the J gene lost 1 base, with 15 bases spanning the gap. Germline V gene data show CDR1 as LNHDA and CDR2 as SQIVND (reference sequence). The CDR3 has 14 residues.

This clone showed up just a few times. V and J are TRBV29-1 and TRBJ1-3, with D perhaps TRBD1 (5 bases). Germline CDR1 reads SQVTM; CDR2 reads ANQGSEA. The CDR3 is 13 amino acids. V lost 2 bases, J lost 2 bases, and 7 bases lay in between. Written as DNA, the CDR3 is TGCAGCGTTGAACAGGGAGCTGGAAACACCATATATTTT. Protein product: CSVEQGAGNTIYF.

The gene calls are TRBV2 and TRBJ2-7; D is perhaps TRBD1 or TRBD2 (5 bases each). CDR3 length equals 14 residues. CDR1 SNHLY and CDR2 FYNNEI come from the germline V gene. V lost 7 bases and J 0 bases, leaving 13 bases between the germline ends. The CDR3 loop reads CASNRGVSSYEQYF. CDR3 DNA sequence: TGTGCCAGCAATCGAGGGGTTAGCTCCTACGAGCAGTACTTC.

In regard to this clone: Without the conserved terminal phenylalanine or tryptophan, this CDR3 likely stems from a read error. The CDR3 DNA reads TGTGCCAGCTCACCACTTAAGGGTTTAGCTGGGGCCAACGTCCTGACTCTC. Residues: CASSPLKGLAGANVLTL. The chain is built from TRBV18 and TRBJ2-6; the D is unclear. V dropped 1 base and J dropped 2 bases, with 12 bases sitting between them. Germline V gene lookup returns CDR1 KGHSH and CDR2 LQKENI. The CDR3 runs 17 residues.

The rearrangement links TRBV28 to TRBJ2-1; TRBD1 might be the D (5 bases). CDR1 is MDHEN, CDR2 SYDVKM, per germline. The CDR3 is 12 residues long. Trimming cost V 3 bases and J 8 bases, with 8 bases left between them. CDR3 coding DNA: TGTGCCAGCAGTTTGGCCAGGGATGAGCAGTTCTTC. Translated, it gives CASSLARDEQFF. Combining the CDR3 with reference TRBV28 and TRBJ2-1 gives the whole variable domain DVKVTQSSRYLVKRTGEKVFLECVQDMDHENMFWYRQDPGLGLRLIYFSYDVKMKEKGDIPEGYSVSREKKERFSLILESASTNQTSMYLCASSLARDEQFFGPGTRLTVL.

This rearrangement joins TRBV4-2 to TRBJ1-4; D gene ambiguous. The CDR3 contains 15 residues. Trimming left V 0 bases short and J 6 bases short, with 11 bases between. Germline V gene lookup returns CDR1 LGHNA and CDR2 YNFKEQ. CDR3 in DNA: TGTGCCAGCAGCCAAGACTGGGCCCCCGATGAAAAACTGTTTTTT. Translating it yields CASSQDWAPDEKLFF.

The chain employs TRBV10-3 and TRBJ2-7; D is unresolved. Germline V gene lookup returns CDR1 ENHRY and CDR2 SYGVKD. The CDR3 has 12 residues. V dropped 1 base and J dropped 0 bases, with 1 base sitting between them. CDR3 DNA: TGTGCCATCAGTGAGTTCTCCTACGAGCAGTACTTC. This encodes CAISEFSYEQYF.

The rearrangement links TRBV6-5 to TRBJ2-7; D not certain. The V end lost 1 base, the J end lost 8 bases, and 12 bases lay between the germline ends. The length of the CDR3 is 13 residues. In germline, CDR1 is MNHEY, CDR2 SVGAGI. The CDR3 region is CASSYFPGVQQYF. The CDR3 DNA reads TGTGCCAGCAGTTACTTTCCTGGAGTACAGCAGTACTTC.

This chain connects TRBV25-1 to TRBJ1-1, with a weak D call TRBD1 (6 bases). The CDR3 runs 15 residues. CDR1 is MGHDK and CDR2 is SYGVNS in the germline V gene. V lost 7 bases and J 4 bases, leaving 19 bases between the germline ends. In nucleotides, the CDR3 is TGTGCCAGCATCCCTCCCACCGGGGGCTTCACTGAAGCTTTCTTT. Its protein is CASIPPTGGFTEAFF.

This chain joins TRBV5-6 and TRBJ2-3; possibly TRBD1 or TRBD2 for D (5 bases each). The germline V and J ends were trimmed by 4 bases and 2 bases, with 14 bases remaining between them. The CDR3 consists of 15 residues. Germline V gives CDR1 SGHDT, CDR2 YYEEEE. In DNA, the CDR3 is TGTGCCAGCAGCGCTCCGGGACCTTACACAGATACGCAGTATTTT. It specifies CASSAPGPYTDTQYF.

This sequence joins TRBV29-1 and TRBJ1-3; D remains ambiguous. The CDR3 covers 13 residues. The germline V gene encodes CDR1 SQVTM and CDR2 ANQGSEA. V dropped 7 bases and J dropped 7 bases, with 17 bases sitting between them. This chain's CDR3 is CSATGKGSNTIYF. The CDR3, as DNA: TGCAGCGCCACTGGGAAGGGATCGAACACCATATATTTT.

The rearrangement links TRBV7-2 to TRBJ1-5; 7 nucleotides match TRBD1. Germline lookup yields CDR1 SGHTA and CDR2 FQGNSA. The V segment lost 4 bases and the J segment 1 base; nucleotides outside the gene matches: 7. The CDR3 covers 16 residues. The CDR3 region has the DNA TGTGCCAGCAGCTCACCTTTCAGGGGGAGCAATCAGCCCCAGCATTTT. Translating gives CASSSPFRGSNQPQHF. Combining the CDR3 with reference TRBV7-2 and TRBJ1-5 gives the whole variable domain GAGVSQSPSNKVTEKGKDVELRCDPISGHTALYWYRQSLGQGLEFLIYFQGNSAPDKSGLPSDRFSAERTGGSVSTLTIQRTQQEDSAVYLCASSSPFRGSNQPQHFGDGTRLSIL.

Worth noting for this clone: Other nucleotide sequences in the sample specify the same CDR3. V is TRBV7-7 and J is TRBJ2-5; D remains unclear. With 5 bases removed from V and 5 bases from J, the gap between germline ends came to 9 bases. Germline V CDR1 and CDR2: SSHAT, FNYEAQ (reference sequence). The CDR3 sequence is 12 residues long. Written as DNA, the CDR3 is TGTGCCAGCAGCCCCCCCGGGGAGACCCAGTACTTC. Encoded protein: CASSPPGETQYF.

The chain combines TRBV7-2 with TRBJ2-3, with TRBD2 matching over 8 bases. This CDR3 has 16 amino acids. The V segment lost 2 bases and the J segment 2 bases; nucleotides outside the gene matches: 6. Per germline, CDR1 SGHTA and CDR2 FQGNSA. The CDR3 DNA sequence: TGTGCCAGCAGCTTACCTCACGGGAGGGCCACAGATACGCAGTATTTT. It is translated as CASSLPHGRATDTQYF.

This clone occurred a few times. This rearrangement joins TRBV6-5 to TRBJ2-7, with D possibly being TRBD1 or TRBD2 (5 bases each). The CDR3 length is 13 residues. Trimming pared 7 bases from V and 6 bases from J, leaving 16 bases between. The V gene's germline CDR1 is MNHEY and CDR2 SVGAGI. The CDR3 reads CASTLTEGTEQYF. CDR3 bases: TGTGCCAGCACCCTGACAGAGGGGACCGAGCAGTACTTC.

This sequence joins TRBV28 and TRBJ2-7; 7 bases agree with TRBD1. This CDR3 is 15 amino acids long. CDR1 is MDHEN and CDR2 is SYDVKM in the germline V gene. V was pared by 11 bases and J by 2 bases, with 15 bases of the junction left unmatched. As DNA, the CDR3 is TGTGCCGCCCACTCCTCGACAGGGCCCCCCTACGAGCAGTACTTC. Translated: CAAHSSTGPPYEQYF.

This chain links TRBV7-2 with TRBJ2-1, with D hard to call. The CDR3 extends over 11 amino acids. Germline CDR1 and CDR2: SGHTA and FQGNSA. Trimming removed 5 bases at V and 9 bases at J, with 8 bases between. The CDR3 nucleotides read TGTGCCAGCAGCCCTGTCGGTGAGCAGTTCTTC. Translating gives CASSPVGEQFF.

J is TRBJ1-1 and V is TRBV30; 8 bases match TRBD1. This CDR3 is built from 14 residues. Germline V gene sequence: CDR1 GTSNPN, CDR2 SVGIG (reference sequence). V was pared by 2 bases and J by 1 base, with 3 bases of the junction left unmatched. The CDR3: CAWSSGTGNTEAFF. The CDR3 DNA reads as TGTGCCTGGAGTTCAGGGACAGGGAACACTGAAGCTTTCTTT.

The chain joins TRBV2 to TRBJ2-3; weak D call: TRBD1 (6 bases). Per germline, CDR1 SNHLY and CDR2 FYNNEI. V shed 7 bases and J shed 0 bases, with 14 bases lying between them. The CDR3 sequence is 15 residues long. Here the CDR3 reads CASNGQYSSTDTQYF. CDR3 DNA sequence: TGTGCCAGCAATGGACAGTACTCTAGCACAGATACGCAGTATTTT.

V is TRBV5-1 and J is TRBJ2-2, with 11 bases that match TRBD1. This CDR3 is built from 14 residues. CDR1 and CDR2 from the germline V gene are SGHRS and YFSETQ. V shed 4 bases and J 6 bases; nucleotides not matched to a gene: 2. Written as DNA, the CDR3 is TGCGCCAGCAGCGGGACAGGGGGATCCGGGGAGCTGTTTTTT. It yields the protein CASSGTGGSGELFF.